Included here is one T cell receptor (beta chain) sequence, with context. Its cognate antigen is unknown. The V and J ends lost 0 bases and 5 bases respectively, with 17 bases between them. Looked up from germline, CDR1 is LGHNA and CDR2 is YSLEER. CDR3 length equals 17 residues. Each CDR3 protein gets one entry after TCRdb re-called the 5' RACE reads with MiXCR. This table has 250,000 to 300,000 distinct CDR3 sequences, about 17% appearing once. These data are taken from a study of T-cell memory formation after mild COVID-19. Study-wide results and caveats: CD4/CD8 balance characterized clones contracting day 15 to 85, and CD4+ skew characterized later expanders. The appearance of some responding clones in pre-infection memory suggested that cross-reactive memory joined.

Sequencing was carried out using PBMCs or a T cell subset sorted from them (not recorded which). This clonotype was sampled from a man aged 18 to 30 who had mild COVID-19 (a few samples of this study predate the infection). Cell type and time point are not known. The J gene is TRBJ2-1, the V gene TRBV4-3; D is unresolved. The CDR3 loop reads CASSQEPGGVKNNEQFF. In nucleotides, the CDR3 is TGCGCCAGCAGCCAAGAGCCTGGCGGAGTGAAAAACAATGAGCAGTTCTTC.